This TCR beta chain stems from a study of blood T cells in healthy people across ages. Alongside a J-beta primer mix, a sample-barcoded 5' primer served in a second PCR lasting roughly 6 to 11 cycles. TCRdb re-called the 5' RACE reads with MiXCR, one entry per CDR3 protein. The table lists some 1,800,000 distinct CDR3 sequences, 39% of them singletons. Only a few counts were recorded for this clonotype. The germline CDR1 and CDR2 sequences are MGHDK and SYGVNS. The CDR3 contains 15 residues. V lost 3 bases and J 1 base, leaving 12 bases between the germline ends. The sample taken for sequencing was blood. V is TRBV25-1 and J is TRBJ1-1; D is perhaps TRBD1 (5 bases). This receptor was obtained from a human donor in good health. This CDR3 reads CASSDPGNRNTEAFF. The CDR3 nucleotides are TGTGCCAGCAGTGACCCAGGGAATAGGAACACTGAAGCTTTCTTT.